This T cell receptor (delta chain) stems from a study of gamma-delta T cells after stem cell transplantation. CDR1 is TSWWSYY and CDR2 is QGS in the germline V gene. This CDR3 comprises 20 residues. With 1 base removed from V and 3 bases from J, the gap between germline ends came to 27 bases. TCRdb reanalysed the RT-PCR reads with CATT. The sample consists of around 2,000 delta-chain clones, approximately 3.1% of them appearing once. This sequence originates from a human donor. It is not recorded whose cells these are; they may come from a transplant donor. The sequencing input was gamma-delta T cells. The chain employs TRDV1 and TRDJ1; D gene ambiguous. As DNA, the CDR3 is TGTGCTCTTGGGGAACGAAGGTTGAGATATCCTCCACGGTACGCCGATAAACTCATCTTT. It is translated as CALGERRLRYPPRYADKLIF.